The rows below give T cell receptor beta chains drawn from one sample of a study of regulatory T cells in long-lasting Graves disease. TCRdb itself ran the multiplex PCR reads through MiXCR, one entry per CDR3 protein. The data show a few hundred thousand distinct CDR3 sequences, approximately 16% seen once. The same data also went into a second study, on T cells in Graves' hyperthyroidism and ophthalmopathy.

The sample consisted of peripheral blood mononuclear cells (PBMCs), taken at new diagnosis, from a patient treated with antithyroid drugs. These receptors all come from a man between 40 and 49 years old with Graves disease. Both conserved end residues are part of each CDR3. Fields, in order: clone size, V gene, D gene, J gene, CDR3 DNA, CDR3 protein. A D gene is named only where the DNA matches it firmly. Rows give clone size only sometimes, using once, few, many, or a class for an expanded clone.

>.|TRBV19|.|TRBJ2-1
TGTGCCAGTAAATTCAGGGCAACTGGGAATGAGCAGTTCTTC
CASKFRATGNEQFF
>.|TRBV7-2|TRBD2|TRBJ2-1
TGTGCCAGCAGCTTCGGCGCTAGCGGGAAAAATGAGCAGTTCTTC
CASSFGASGKNEQFF
>many|TRBV12-3/TRBV12-4|TRBD2|TRBJ2-2
TGTGCCAGCAGTTTAGCTAGCGGGGGGTCCCCCGGGGAGCTGTTTTTT
CASSLASGGSPGELFF
>many|TRBV11-2|.|TRBJ2-3
TGTGCCAGCAGCTTGGTCTTACTCGGAGATACGCAGTATTTT
CASSLVLLGDTQYF
>many|TRBV18|TRBD1|TRBJ1-4
TGTGCCAGCTCGCACAGACAGGGAACTAATGAAAAACTGTTTTTT
CASSHRQGTNEKLFF
>many|TRBV2|TRBD1|TRBJ2-1
TGTGCTCAGACAGGGAGCTCCTACAATGAGCAGTTCTTC
CAQTGSSYNEQFF
>.|TRBV7-9|.|TRBJ2-5
TGTGCCAGCAGCTTAGTAGCCCAAGAGACCCAGTACTTC
CASSLVAQETQYF
>many|TRBV28|.|TRBJ2-2
TGTGCCAGCAGTTTCATTTCCATCGGTACCGGGGAGCTGTTTTTT
CASSFISIGTGELFF
>many|TRBV20-1|TRBD2|TRBJ2-5
TGCAGTGCTAGAGGGCTAGCGGGGGATCTGGGGACCCAGTACTTC
CSARGLAGDLGTQYF
>few|TRBV2|.|TRBJ2-2
TGTGCCAGCGGGGCCCCTTTGGGGAAGGCCGGGGAGCTGTTTTTT
CASGAPLGKAGELFF
>many|TRBV12-3/TRBV12-4|.|TRBJ2-7
TGTGCCAGCAGTTTAGGGGGCAGTCCCTACGAGCAGTACTTC
CASSLGGSPYEQYF
>.|TRBV9|TRBD2|TRBJ2-1
TGTGCCAACAGCGTAGACTGGGGGGGAAATGAGCAGTTCTTC
CANSVDWGGNEQFF
>many|TRBV5-1|TRBD1|TRBJ2-7
TGCGCCAGCAGCTTGGGGACAGGCGTCGCCTACGAGCAGTACTTC
CASSLGTGVAYEQYF
>many|TRBV20-1|TRBD2|TRBJ2-5
TGCAGTGGTGGGACTAGCGGGTTTGAGACCCAGTACTTC
CSGGTSGFETQYF
>many|TRBV2|.|TRBJ2-1
TGTGCCAGCAGTGAGGGACGCCCGGTTGAGCAGTTCTTC
CASSEGRPVEQFF
>many|TRBV28|TRBD2|TRBJ2-2
TGTGCCAGCAGTTTATCACTAGCGGGCACCGGGGAGCTGTTTTTT
CASSLSLAGTGELFF
>many|TRBV10-3|.|TRBJ1-2
TGTGCCATCAGTGAGTCGGGAAACTATGGCTACACCTTC
CAISESGNYGYTF
>few|TRBV7-2|TRBD2|TRBJ2-1
TGTGCCAGCAGCCAACCGGGGGGGATGGGAGGCAATGAGCAGTTCTTC
CASSQPGGMGGNEQFF
>many|TRBV28|.|TRBJ1-2
TGTGCCAGCAGTTTACTCCGGACCCCGGTTCGGGGCTACACCTTC
CASSLLRTPVRGYTF
>many|TRBV5-1|.|TRBJ1-1
TGCGCCAGCAATAGGGGGGCGGACCTGAACACTGAAGCTTTCTTT
CASNRGADLNTEAFF
>few|TRBV28|TRBD1|TRBJ1-4
TGTGCCAGCACCCCCGGGGACAGGCTAAATGAAAAACTGTTTTTT
CASTPGDRLNEKLFF
>many|TRBV25-1|TRBD2|TRBJ2-1
TGTGCCAGCAGTGATAGCGGGGGGGGAAGGAATGAGCAGTTCTTC
CASSDSGGGRNEQFF
>many|TRBV27|.|TRBJ1-1
TGTGCCAGCAGTTTAGGGGGGGACTTGAACACTGAAGCTTTCTTT
CASSLGGDLNTEAFF
>many|TRBV2|TRBD1|TRBJ1-5
TGTGCCAGCAGTCAGACAGGGTCTCGTCAGCCCCAGCATTTT
CASSQTGSRQPQHF
>.|TRBV27|TRBD2|TRBJ2-1
TGTGCCGCGGGGGGAAATGAGCAGTTCTTC
CAAGGNEQFF
>many|TRBV9|.|TRBJ2-2
TGTGCCAGCAGCGTAGTTATGCGGGCGAACACCGGGGAGCTGTTTTTT
CASSVVMRANTGELFF
>many|TRBV2|.|TRBJ2-5
TGTGCCAGCAGTGAATCGACTCCGGAGACCCAGTACTTC
CASSESTPETQYF
>many|TRBV20-1|.|TRBJ2-7
TGCAGTGCTAGTACCCCTAGCTTCGAGCAGTACTTC
CSASTPSFEQYF
>.|TRBV7-2|TRBD2|TRBJ2-7
TGTGCCAGCAGCTTAGGGACTAGGGGATACGAGCAGTACTTC
CASSLGTRGYEQYF
>.|TRBV7-9|TRBD2|TRBJ2-7
TGTGCCAGCAGCTTATGGCCGGGGGGGGAGTACGAGCAGTACTTC
CASSLWPGGEYEQYF
>many|TRBV3-1|.|TRBJ2-2
TGTGCCAGCAGCCCTTCTTGGGGGGCGAACACCGGGGAGCTGTTTTTT
CASSPSWGANTGELFF
>many|TRBV7-9|TRBD1|TRBJ2-7
TGTGCCAGCAGCTTGAGACAGGGACCATCCTACGAGCAGTACTTC
CASSLRQGPSYEQYF
>few|TRBV4-3|TRBD2|TRBJ2-4
TGCGCCAGCAGCCAAGAATCAGGTAGCGGGGGAGCCAAAAACATTCAGTACTTC
CASSQESGSGGAKNIQYF
>few|TRBV5-4|.|TRBJ2-3
TGTGCCAGCAGCTTCACACGTTCATCCACAGATACGCAGTATTTT
CASSFTRSSTDTQYF
>many|TRBV27|.|TRBJ2-3
TGTGCCAGCAGTCACGGACAGAGCACAGATACGCAGTATTTT
CASSHGQSTDTQYF
>.|TRBV18|.|TRBJ2-7
TGTCAAACCTCCTACGAGCAGTACTTC
CQTSYEQYF
>many|TRBV9|TRBD1|TRBJ1-2
TGTGCCAGCAGCCACGATACAGGGGGACGAGGCTACACCTTC
CASSHDTGGRGYTF
>few|TRBV28|TRBD1|TRBJ2-7
TGTGCCAGCAGTTTCGGGACAGGGGGAACCTACGAGCAGTACTTC
CASSFGTGGTYEQYF
>many|TRBV20-1|.|TRBJ1-1
TGCAGTGCTAGGGGGACTGGGAGTGAAGCTTTCTTT
CSARGTGSEAFF
>many|TRBV27|.|TRBJ1-1
TGTGCCAGCAGTTTGGGAATGTGGAACACTGAAGCTTTCTTT
CASSLGMWNTEAFF